This TCR beta chain was profiled in a study of CD8+CD57+ T cells in acquired aplastic anemia. Study in general: Isolated CD4+ and CD8+ cells, once sorted, yielded DNA averaging about 3.2 ug. Regarding the study as a whole: Patients and controls shared twenty-nine CD8+ CDR3 sequences.

To note about this clonotype: Its target is not known. One junction end does not reproduce the germline sequence, and a read error may be involved.

From germline, CDR1 is SEHNR and CDR2 FQNEAQ (reference sequence). The CDR3 totals 13 residues. The template used for profiling TCR beta VDJ and CDR3 was genomic DNA. Each CDR3 protein gets one entry after TCRdb re-called the reads with MiXCR. The data contain 250,000 to 350,000 distinct CDR3 sequences, approximately 58% of them singletons. Sequenced patients had shown CD8+CD57+ cell expansion by flow cytometry. The sequenced material came from sorted CD4+, CD8+, or CD8+CD57+ T cells (not recorded which) from PBMCs. This clonotype was sampled from a human donor with aplastic anemia. The chain joins TRBV7-9 to TRBJ1-1; D remains ambiguous. DNA for the CDR3: TGTGCCAACAGCTTACCGGTGGGTAATATCGCTTTCTTT. It codes for CANSLPVGNIAFF.